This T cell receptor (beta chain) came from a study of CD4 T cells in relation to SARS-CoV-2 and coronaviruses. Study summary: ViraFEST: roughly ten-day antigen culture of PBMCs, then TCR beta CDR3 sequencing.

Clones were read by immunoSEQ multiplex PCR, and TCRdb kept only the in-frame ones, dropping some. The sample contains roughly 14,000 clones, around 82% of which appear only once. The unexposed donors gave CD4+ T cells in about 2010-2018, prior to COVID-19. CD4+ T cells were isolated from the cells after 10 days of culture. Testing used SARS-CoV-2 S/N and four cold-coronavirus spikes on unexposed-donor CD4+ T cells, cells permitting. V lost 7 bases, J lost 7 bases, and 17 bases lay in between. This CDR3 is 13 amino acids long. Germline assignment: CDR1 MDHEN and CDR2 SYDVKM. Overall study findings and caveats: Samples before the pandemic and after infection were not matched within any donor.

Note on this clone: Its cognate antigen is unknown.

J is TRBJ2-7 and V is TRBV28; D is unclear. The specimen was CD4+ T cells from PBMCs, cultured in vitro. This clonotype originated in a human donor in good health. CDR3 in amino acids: CASIKTVSREQYF. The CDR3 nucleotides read TGTGCCAGCATTAAGACGGTTTCTAGGGAGCAGTACTTC.